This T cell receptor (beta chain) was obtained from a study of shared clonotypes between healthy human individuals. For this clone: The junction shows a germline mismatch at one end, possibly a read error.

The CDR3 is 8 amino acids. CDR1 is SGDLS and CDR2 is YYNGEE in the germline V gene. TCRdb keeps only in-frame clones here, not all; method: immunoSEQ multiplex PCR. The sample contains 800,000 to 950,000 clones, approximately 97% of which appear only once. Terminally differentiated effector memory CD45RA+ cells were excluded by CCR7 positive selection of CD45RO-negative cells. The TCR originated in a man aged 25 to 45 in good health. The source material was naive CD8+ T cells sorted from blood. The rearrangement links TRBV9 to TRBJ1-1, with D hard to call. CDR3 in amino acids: CASSPDRF. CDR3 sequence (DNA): TGTGCCAGCAGCCCTGACCGTTTT.